This TCR beta chain was profiled in a study of patients and donors after allogeneic stem cell transplantation. A single record per CDR3 protein comes from TCRdb applying MiXCR to the RT-PCR reads. This table has 920,000 or so distinct CDR3 sequences, 15% to 20% appearing once. V lost 5 bases and J lost 0; bases outside the gene matches: 7. Germline V gene sequence: CDR1 SEHNR, CDR2 FQNEAQ (reference sequence). The CDR3 runs to 15 residues. The clonotype comes from a human donor who was either an allogeneic HSCT recipient or a stem cell or donor lymphocyte infusion donor (not recorded which). It is not recorded whose cells these are; they may come from a transplant donor. The sample taken for sequencing was blood, either unsorted or a sorted T cell fraction (not recorded which). The rearrangement joins TRBV7-9 to TRBJ2-7; 7 bases are shared with TRBD1. CDR3 sequence (DNA): TGTGCCAGCAGCCCGGACAGGATATTCTCCTACGAGCAGTACTTC. Residues: CASSPDRIFSYEQYF.